This T cell receptor beta chain was identified during a study of blood T cell repertoires in COVID-19. The repertoire was sequenced with immunoSEQ multiplex PCR; TCRdb's copy has only in-frame clones and lacks some. The sample gives approximately 150,000 clones, approximately 82% of which show up once; roughly 10% is in the top ten. The CDR3 is 12 amino acids. Germline V gene lookup returns CDR1 MNHNY and CDR2 SVGAGI (reference sequence). J was trimmed by 5 bases and V by 10 bases; bases with no gene match: 5. The TCR sequence derives from a man between 60 and 70 years old with active or convalescent COVID-19. Sequenced sample: peripheral blood. This rearrangement joins TRBV6-6 to TRBJ2-7; TRBD1 matches 10 bases. CDR3 nucleotides: TGTGCCACCCTGGGACAGGGGAACGAGCAGTACTTC. Its protein is CATLGQGNEQYF.